What follows describes a single T cell receptor (beta chain). Its antigen is as yet unknown. These data come from a study of CD8+ T cells in alopecia areata. Study findings and constraints: Clonality exceeded that of normal scalp in lesional scalp, most notably in alopecia totalis/universalis.

Peripheral blood samples and lesional scalp punch biopsies were obtained from alopecia areata patients. Germline V gene lookup returns CDR1 ENHRY and CDR2 SYGVKD. There are 12 residues in the CDR3. V was shortened by 8 bases and J by 5 bases, with 9 bases between the two germline ends. RNA extraction and reverse transcription yielded cDNA as sequencing template. This table comes from immunoSEQ multiplex PCR, and its TCRdb copy is limited to in-frame clones, with some not included. The sample includes roughly 20,000 clones, approximately 70% of them seen just once. The sample consisted of skin, taken at week 0. This clonotype originated in a human donor with alopecia areata. The chain uses TRBV10-3 and TRBJ2-2; D remains unclear. CDR3 in amino acids: CAIGRVTGELFF. The DNA of the CDR3 is TGTGCCATCGGAAGGGTGACCGGGGAGCTGTTTTTT.